This T cell receptor (beta chain) was identified during a study of shared clonotypes between healthy human individuals (dated by TCRdb to about 2020). Looking at the study overall: The cohort included three men and a couple of women between 18 and 49 years of age. For each donor, CD4 naive and CD4 memory were each given three plates, CD8 naive was given two plates, and CD8 memory was given one plate. To estimate repertoire size and how much clonotypes are shared between individuals, the study performed deep sequencing of blood TCR repertoires from roughly five healthy adults. To increase sequencing depth and limit assay-specific biases, different laboratories used diverse techniques to prepare libraries and sequence TCR repertoires. Leukapheresis yielded between about 0.94 and 8.9 billion PBMCs per donor.

TCR CDR3 regions were amplified from genomic DNA by multiplex PCR using the deep immunoSEQ assay. Extracted genomic DNA from each cell subset was distributed evenly across all wells of several immunoSEQ 96-well plates, and each plate was treated as a replicate. For sorted subsets, roughly 200 ng of genomic DNA, equivalent to around 30,000 T cell genomes, went into each replicate PCR. Purified libraries were measured with a Qubit 3.0 fluorometer, size-checked on a Bioanalyzer 2100, and measured again with the KAPA Library Quantification kit. Every immunoSEQ 96-well plate was sequenced on a separate single-read 150-cycle Illumina NextSeq 550 flow cell. Under the source paper's analysis protocol: Because the immunoSEQ output held only junctional sequences and lacked quality scores, the filtering could not match the filtering applied to full-length reads. To assign V/J genes and CDR3, sequences were annotated using PyIR, a Python wrapper for IgBLAST v1.9, with IMGT germline references. Reads with weak V/J assignments (E-value above 1e-6), missing CDR3, stop codons, out-of-frame junctions, or ambiguous translated residues were removed. V3J clonotypes were defined by identical inferred V gene, J gene, and CDR3 amino acid sequence. The percentage overlap between two repertoires was calculated by dividing the number of shared unique clonotypes by the size of the smaller repertoire. Repertoire richness was assessed with RTK rarefaction, the Chao1 estimator, and Recon v2.1 estimates of unobserved clonotypes. OLGA was used to compute generation probabilities for all TCRbeta clonotypes that the gDNA method yielded from four donors. As stored in TCRdb, this immuneACCESS dataset retains in-frame rearrangements with V and J assigned. A fraction of the clones does not appear; measured against another copy, unresolved V genes explain less than half of the discrepancy, and the remainder lacks a known reason. V and J calls and clone size come straight from that table; D and trimming were deduced from the DNA. This sample lists about 1.5 million clones; more than 95% were detected once. The top ten hold 1% to 1.5% of the sample.

About this clone itself: Its recognized antigen is unknown. No qualities accompany the bases; no much larger clone lies one base away.

Relative to germline, V is 11 bases shorter and J is 6 bases shorter, with 22 bases between their ends. The CDR3 sequence holds 14 residues, the cysteine and phenylalanine included. Only the CDR3 part of the read is kept: 42 bases, read in frame from the first base. CDR1 and CDR2 are read off the germline V gene (reference sequence) as LNHDA and SQIVND. General study outcomes and caveats: Sampling was restricted to blood, and TCR repertoires in tissues likely differ from the TCR repertoires found in blood. Across a handful of donors, approximately 4.9% of naive CD4, roughly 3.4% of naive CD8, under 2.5% of memory CD4, and 0.4% to 0.45% of memory CD8 clonotypes were shared. Because the study included a small number of donors, the genetic and exposure-history diversity represented was limited. Even with the large sequencing depth, rarefaction of the sorted-subset datasets indicated that sequencing was incomplete. Based on pairwise subsampling, the degree of clonotype sharing among donors was expected to be affected by sequencing depth. Larger estimated clonotype richness was generally found for naive subsets than for memory subsets. Compared with non-shared clonotypes, the clonotypes found in all four sorted-subset donors had higher generation probabilities.

Healthy HIV-negative adults with no recently reported acute infections or vaccinations were included as donors. All donors were Caucasian adults living in Nashville, Tennessee, USA. CD4+ T cells were enriched through magnetic negative selection, after which naive cells were positively selected on CD45RA and the remaining negative fraction served as the memory subset. Blood was collected by leukapheresis, and PBMCs were isolated by Ficoll-Histopaque density gradient centrifugation and then cryopreserved in liquid nitrogen vapor phase. Analytical flow cytometry was used to check the purity and quantity of every magnetically sorted T cell population. Genomic DNA was isolated from each sorted fraction and quantified by UV absorbance on a Nanodrop 2000c.

In this chain, TRBV19 is recombined with TRBJ1-1, with TRBD1 as a weak D call on 6 bases. This TCR was sampled from a man younger than 45 in good health. Sequenced input: naive CD4+ T cells sorted from blood. The intended sense of this specimen's cell subset or site label: CD45RA+ positively selected. Read as DNA, the sequence is TGTGCCGCTAAAGGGGGGGCGCGAGTCTCTGAAGCTTTCTTT. Translated, it gives CAAKGGARVSEAFF.